One T cell receptor (beta chain) is described in this entry. This clonotype occurred once. This receptor's antigen is unknown. The record has no base qualities; no much larger clone is one base away. One read yields weak evidence. Per the publication, the treatment or condition label means: approximately nine-day PBMC culture with coronavirus spike peptide pools or control peptides (ViraFEST assay). The ViraFEST assay was used in the study, in which antigen-specific T cells were expanded with peptide pools and expanded clonotypes were subsequently identified by TCR sequencing. The positive SARS-CoV-2 PCR tests of the convalescent patients were dated from March to December 2020, before the Alpha, Beta and Delta variants emerged in the United States. Each well held millions of PBMCs cultured in IMDM containing roughly 5% human AB serum and 9 to 10 IU/ml IL-2, with 10 ug/ml peptide pools added. Half of the culture medium was replaced with fresh IL-2-containing medium on days 3 and 7. After 10 to 11 days of culture, CD4+ T cells were isolated by negative selection with the EasySep CD4+ T cell isolation kit. Ficoll-Paque Plus gradient centrifugation was used to isolate PBMCs from whole blood, and the isolated PBMCs were then either used fresh or cryopreserved at -140C. Culture conditions were generally each tested in triplicate wells.

This entry belongs to a study of vaccination and CD4 T cells after COVID-19 (dated by TCRdb to between 2021 and 2022). General notes on the study: Convalescent patients had a positive SARS-CoV-2 result on nasal swab PCR, and of these patients, some ten had mild disease and one had severe disease. The spike-specific CD4+ TCR repertoire was compared before and after mRNA vaccination in nine to ten COVID-19 convalescent patients and a few infection-naive healthy vaccine recipients. Post-COVID blood samples were collected from convalescent patients a median of about 92 days after diagnosis, with a range of roughly 30 to 170 days. Participants got two doses of the Pfizer-BioNTech BNT162b2 vaccine (n=8) or two doses of the Moderna mRNA-1273 vaccine (n=2). Culture stimuli were overlapping spike peptide pools from SARS-CoV-2 and from the common cold coronaviruses HCoV-NL63, HCoV-OC43 and HCoV-229E. The convalescent cohort included six males and four females, with two Hispanic individuals, seven Caucasians, two Asians and one multiracial person. Post-vaccine blood samples were collected a median of around 10 weeks after the second vaccine dose, ranging from roughly 13 to 250 days. As controls, cultures received a CEFX viral epitope pool (the positive control), an HIV-1 Nef peptide pool (the negative control), or no peptide at all.

The library was made by PCR. TCR sequencing of DNA from cultured CD4+ T cells used the Oncomine TCR Beta short-read assay at the Johns Hopkins FTIC core. Genomic DNA was extracted from the cultured CD4+ T cells with the QIAamp micro DNA kit. The Oncomine TCR Beta libraries from cultured CD4+ T cells were pooled using unique dual indexes and then sequenced on an Illumina iSeq 100. In the paper's pipeline: Non-productive sequences were removed, and CDR3s not starting with C, not ending with F or W, or shorter than 7 amino acids were discarded. Antigen-specific clonotypes were identified with the MANAFEST web application by comparing peptide-stimulated wells with reference and other culture wells. An FDR below 0.05, an odds ratio above 5, and a productive frequency above 0.1% in at least two of three replicate wells were required for clones to be considered positive. A clonotype was classed as cross-reactive if the clonotype showed significant expansion both in SARS-CoV-2 spike wells and in at least one common cold coronavirus spike condition. Similarity between CDR3 sequences was evaluated in R version 3.6.1 using Levenshtein distances (stringdist) and unrooted phylogenetic trees (ape). TCRdb passed the public sequencing reads through fastp at Q25 and MiXCR, retaining productive beta sequences. Identical CDR3 proteins give one entry, which carries the most common genes and DNA. The V and J calls here are based on TCRdb, not the publication. The sample table records around 9,800 distinct CDR3 sequences; 50% to 65% of these occur just once. Around 21% of the sample is in the top ten clones.

Paper-wide results and their limitations: The study included relatively few convalescent patients and did not analyze early timepoints after natural infection. The median number of SARS-CoV-2-reactive clonotypes rose from around 21 after infection to 38 after vaccination, but the change was not significant. Of the vaccine-specific clones in convalescent patients, 304 of 307, or nearly all, reacted only to SARS-CoV-2 spike and did not cross-react with common cold coronaviruses. Among convalescent patients, a median about 86% of the SARS-CoV-2-reactive clones seen after vaccination appeared only after vaccination, which suggests priming specific to the vaccine.

The cysteine opens and the phenylalanine closes a CDR3 of 13 amino acids. Only the CDR3 part of the read is kept: 39 bases, read in frame from the first base. Based on the germline V gene (reference sequence), the CDR1 and CDR2 sequences are SEHNR and FQNEAQ. The junction carries 12 bases between V and J, which are trimmed by 5 bases and 5 bases respectively. The chain employs TRBV7-9 and TRBJ1-2; the D gene lacks a confident call. The receptor comes from a human donor who had recovered from COVID-19. Specimen: CD4+ T cells from blood, cultured in vitro. In nucleotides, the sequence is TGTGCCAGCAGCCCCCTCGGGGTTTATGGCTACACCTTC. Its protein product is CASSPLGVYGYTF.